This T cell receptor beta chain is from a study of patients and donors after allogeneic stem cell transplantation. TCRdb analysed the RT-PCR reads with MiXCR anew, one entry per CDR3 protein. The sample yields around 82,000 distinct CDR3 sequences, around 5% seen once. This clonotype was seen at least ten times. Trimming shortened V by 1 base and J by 6 bases, and 16 bases separated the two germline ends. Germline V lookup: CDR1 SGHDT, CDR2 YYEEEE. CDR3 length equals 15 residues. This receptor was obtained from a human donor who was either an allogeneic HSCT recipient or a stem cell or donor lymphocyte infusion donor (not recorded which). It is not recorded whose cells these are; they may come from a transplant donor. J is TRBJ1-1 and V is TRBV5-6, with D possibly matching TRBD1 (6 bases). What was sequenced was blood, either unsorted or a sorted T cell fraction (not recorded which). CDR3 bases: TGTGCCAGCAGCTTGATGGGTCGGGGGCACGCTGAAGCTTTCTTT. It translates to CASSLMGRGHAEAFF.